This record looks at one TCR beta chain sequence and its context. Its antigen remains unknown. It was into CD45RA+ naive and CD45RA-negative memory subsets that the CD4+ cells were split. The assay used deep level. Source study methods: Owing to the provision of junction-only sequences devoid of quality scores by immunoSEQ, filtering differed. Assay: immunoSEQ multiplex PCR; the TCRdb copy retains only in-frame clones and omits some. The V and J calls and clone size were taken over from that table, and D and trimming were inferred from the DNA. Of around 1,100,000 clones listed, 60% to 85% are singletons. This specimen belongs to a study of shared clonotypes between healthy human individuals. Study-wide points: Investigators collected only blood, and repertoires in tissues likely differ.

CDR1 is SGHRS, CDR2 YFSETQ, per germline. The CDR3 extends over 14 amino acids. Losses at the gene ends were 4 bases for V and 6 bases for J; bases not matched to a gene: 10. The specimen sequenced was memory CD4+ T cells from PBMCs. Subset: CD45RA-negative fraction. The V gene is TRBV5-1, the J gene TRBJ2-7, with 7 bases lining up with TRBD1. The receptor was derived from a man between 18 and 29 years old in good health. Some clones in this sample may be carry-over from other donors' samples. CDR3 sequence reads: CASSPAGGLPEQYF. For the CDR3, the DNA is TGCGCCAGCAGCCCTGCAGGGGGTTTACCCGAGCAGTACTTC.